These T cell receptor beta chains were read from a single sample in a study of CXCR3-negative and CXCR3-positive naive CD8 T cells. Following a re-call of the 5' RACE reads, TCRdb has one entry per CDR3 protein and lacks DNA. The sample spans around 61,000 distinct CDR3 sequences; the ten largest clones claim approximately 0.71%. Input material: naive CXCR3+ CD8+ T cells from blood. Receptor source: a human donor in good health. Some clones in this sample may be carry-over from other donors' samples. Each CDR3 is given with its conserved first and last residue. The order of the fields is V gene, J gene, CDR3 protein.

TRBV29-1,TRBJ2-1,CSGRDRGLFEQFF
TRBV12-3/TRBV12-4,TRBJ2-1,CASSPGAGNEQFF
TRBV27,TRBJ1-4,CASSQGEKLFF
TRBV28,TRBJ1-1,CASSSPGQGARSTEAFF
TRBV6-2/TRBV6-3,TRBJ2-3,CASSYSAGMGTDTQYF
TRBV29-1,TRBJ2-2,CSAEGQLNTGELFF
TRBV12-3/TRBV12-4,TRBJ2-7,CATAPGSNPYEQYF
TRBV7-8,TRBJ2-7,CASSLVDYEQYF
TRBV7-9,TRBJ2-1,CASSYNNEQFF
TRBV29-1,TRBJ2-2,CSVEVGGTNTGELFF
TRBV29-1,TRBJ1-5,CSVEQGSNQPQHF
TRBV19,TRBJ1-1,CASSTGRTEAFF
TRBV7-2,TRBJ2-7,CASSLGTGIVSEQYF
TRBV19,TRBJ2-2,CASSIGTGGIGELFF
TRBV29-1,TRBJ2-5,CSVGQTYQETQYF
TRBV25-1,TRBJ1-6,CASSEWTAISLHF
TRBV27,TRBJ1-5,CASSLGTSNQPQHF
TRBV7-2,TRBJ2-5,CASSRSGTGDLVETQYF
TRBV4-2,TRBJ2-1,CASSQEGGAGAYNEQFF
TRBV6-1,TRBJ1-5,CASSEIPGVSNQPQHF